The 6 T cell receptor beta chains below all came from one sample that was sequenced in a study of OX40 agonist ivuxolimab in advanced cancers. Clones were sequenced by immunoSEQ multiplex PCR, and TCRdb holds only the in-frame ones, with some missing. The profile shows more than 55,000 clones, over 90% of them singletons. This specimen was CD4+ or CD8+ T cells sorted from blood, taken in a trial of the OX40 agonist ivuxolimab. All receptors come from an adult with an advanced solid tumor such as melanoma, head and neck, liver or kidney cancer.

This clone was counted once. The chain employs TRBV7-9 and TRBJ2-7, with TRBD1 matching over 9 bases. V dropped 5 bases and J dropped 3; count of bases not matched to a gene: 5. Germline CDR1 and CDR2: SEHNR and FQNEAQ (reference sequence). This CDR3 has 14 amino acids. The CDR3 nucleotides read TGTGCCAGCAGCGCTCGACAGGGGGGCTACGAGCAGTACTTC. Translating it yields CASSARQGGYEQYF.

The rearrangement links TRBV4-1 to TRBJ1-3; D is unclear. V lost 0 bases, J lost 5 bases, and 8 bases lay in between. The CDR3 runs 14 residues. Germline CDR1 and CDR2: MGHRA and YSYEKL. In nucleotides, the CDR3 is TGCGCCAGCAGCCAAGAGCCAGGACGAAACACCATATATTTT. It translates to CASSQEPGRNTIYF.

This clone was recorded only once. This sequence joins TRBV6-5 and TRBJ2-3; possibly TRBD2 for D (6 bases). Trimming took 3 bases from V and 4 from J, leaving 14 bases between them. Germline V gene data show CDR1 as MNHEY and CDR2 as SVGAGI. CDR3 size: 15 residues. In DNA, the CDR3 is TGTGCCAGCAGTTATTTCGCGGGGATCGCAGATACGCAGTATTTT. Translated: CASSYFAGIADTQYF.

The CDR3 DNA reads as TGTGCTAGTGGTTTACAGGGGGTTACGCAGTATTTT. This gives the protein CASGLQGVTQYF. The chain uses TRBV12-5 and TRBJ2-3; 8 positions agree with TRBD1. With V trimmed by 3 bases and J by 8 bases, 1 base remained unmatched. The CDR3 spans 12 residues. CDR1 and CDR2 (germline): LGHNT, FRNRAP.

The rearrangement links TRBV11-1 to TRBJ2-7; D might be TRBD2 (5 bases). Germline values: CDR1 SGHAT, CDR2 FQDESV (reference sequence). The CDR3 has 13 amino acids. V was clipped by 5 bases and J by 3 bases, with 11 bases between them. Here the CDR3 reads CASSGSGLYEQYF. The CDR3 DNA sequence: TGTGCCAGCAGCGGGTCCGGACTCTACGAGCAGTACTTC.

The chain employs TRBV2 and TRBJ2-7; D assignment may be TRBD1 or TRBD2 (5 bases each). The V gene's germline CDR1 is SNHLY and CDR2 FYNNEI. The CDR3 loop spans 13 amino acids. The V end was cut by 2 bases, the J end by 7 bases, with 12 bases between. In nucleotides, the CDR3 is TGTGCCAGCAGTGAAACCGGGGCCGTTGAGCAGTACTTC. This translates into CASSETGAVEQYF.